Following are 18 T cell receptor beta chains from one sample sequenced in a study of the immune and genomic landscape of osteosarcoma. Only in-frame clones appear in the TCRdb table, and some are missing; sequencing was by immunoSEQ multiplex PCR. Found here are 800 to 950 clones, around 66% of them singletons; the top ten hold under 35%. The material sequenced was primary tumor tissue from the humerus. The receptor source for this set is a woman in her sixties or seventies with osteosarcoma.

V and J are TRBV7-9 and TRBJ2-1, with TRBD2 matching 9 bases. Per germline, CDR1 SEHNR and CDR2 FQNEAQ (reference sequence). This CDR3 is built from 12 residues. J was trimmed by 15 bases and V by 4 bases; bases with no gene match: 7. CDR3 protein: CASSSRTSEGFF. The DNA for the CDR3 is TGTGCCAGCAGCTCGCGGACTAGCGAGGGGTTCTTC. Full variable domain (outside the CDR3, taken from reference TRBV7-9 and TRBJ2-1): DTGVSQNPRHKITKRGQNVTFRCDPISEHNRLYWYRQTLGQGPEFLTYFQNEAQLEKSRLLSDRFSAERPKGSFSTLEIQRTEQGDSAMYLCASSSRTSEGFFGPGTRLTVL.

About this clone itself: Other DNA sequences from this sample encode an identical CDR3 as well. The rearrangement uses TRBV7-9 and TRBJ2-2; 11 nucleotides line up with TRBD2. V lost 2 bases to trimming and J lost 6 bases; unmatched junction nucleotides: 5. Germline V CDR1 and CDR2: SEHNR, FQNEAQ (reference sequence). The CDR3 has 16 residues. CDR3 bases: TGTGCCAGCAGCTTATGGGCTAGCGGGGGGTCCGGGGAGCTGTTTTTT. Its translation: CASSLWASGGSGELFF.

The chain joins TRBV13 to TRBJ1-5; no reliable D call. Germline assignment: CDR1 PRHDT and CDR2 FYEKMQ (reference sequence). CDR3 length: 14 amino acids. Trimming left V 4 bases short and J 1 base short, with 8 bases between. The DNA of the CDR3 is TGTGCCAGCAGCTCTCGAAGGAGCAATCAGCCCCAGCATTTT. This codes for CASSSRRSNQPQHF.

The chain recombines TRBV6-6 with TRBJ2-7; no firm D call. The V gene lost 2 bases and the J gene lost 4 bases, with 6 bases spanning the gap. The CDR3 spans 12 residues. In germline, CDR1 is MNHNY, CDR2 SVGAGI (reference sequence). The CDR3 sequence is CASSYTRYEQYF. The CDR3 DNA reads as TGTGCCAGCAGTTACACGCGGTACGAGCAGTACTTC.

This chain links TRBV7-9 with TRBJ2-3, with 7 bases fitting TRBD2. CDR1 SEHNR and CDR2 FQNEAQ come from the germline V gene (reference sequence). This CDR3 region has 14 residues. With 7 bases clipped from V and 5 bases from J, the junction kept 9 bases outside the gene matches. The CDR3 nucleotides are TGTGCCAGCACCCCAAGGGGCGGGGGAGATACGCAGTATTTT. Protein sequence: CASTPRGGGDTQYF.

The V and J genes are TRBV7-3 and TRBJ1-5; D unclear. CDR1 is SGHTA, CDR2 FQGTGA, per germline. This CDR3 is built from 13 residues. Trimming took off 2 bases at V and 4 bases at J, with 6 bases between the two ends. As DNA, the CDR3 is TGTGCCAGCAGCTTAGGCAGAAATCAGCCCCAGCATTTT. Translation: CASSLGRNQPQHF.

The table lists this clone with a few counts. The DNA for the CDR3 is TGCGCCAGCAGCTCCCCACAGGGGTCCCAAGAGACCCAGTACTTC. This translates into CASSSPQGSQETQYF. The genes are TRBV4-1 and TRBJ2-5, with 7 bases lining up with TRBD1. J lost 1 base, V lost 5 bases, and 7 bases had no gene match. Germline V gene sequence: CDR1 MGHRA, CDR2 YSYEKL. The length of the CDR3 is 15 residues.

The rearrangement links TRBV19 to TRBJ2-2; TRBD1 aligns across 9 bases. The germline CDR1 and CDR2 sequences are LNHDA and SQIVND (reference sequence). This CDR3 is 15 amino acids long. With V trimmed by 4 bases and J by 0 bases, 0 bases remained unmatched. The DNA of the CDR3 is TGTGCCAGTAGTAGGACAGGGGCGAACACCGGGGAGCTGTTTTTT. This sequence encodes CASSRTGANTGELFF.

V is TRBV9 and J is TRBJ2-3, with 8 positions matching TRBD2. Germline V lookup: CDR1 SGDLS, CDR2 YYNGEE. The junction had 5 bases not matched to a gene; V was cut back by 5 bases and J by 0 bases. The CDR3 has 15 residues. The CDR3 loop is CASRNGGASTDTQYF. CDR3 DNA: TGTGCCAGCAGGAACGGGGGGGCTAGCACAGATACGCAGTATTTT. The full variable domain, its missing parts supplied by reference TRBV9 and TRBJ2-3, is DSGVTQTPKHLITATGQRVTLRCSPRSGDLSVYWYQQSLDQGLQFLIQYYNGEERAKGNILERFSAQQFPDLHSELNLSSLELGDSALYFCASRNGGASTDTQYFGPGTRLTVL.

The gene calls are TRBV19 and TRBJ2-2, with TRBD1 matching 7 bases. The CDR3 loop spans 14 amino acids. V lost 11 bases and J lost 1; bases outside the gene matches: 7. Per germline, CDR1 LNHDA and CDR2 SQIVND (reference sequence). CDR3 sequence: CAQPGQMNTGELFF. The CDR3 bases are TGTGCCCAACCGGGACAGATGAACACCGGGGAGCTGTTTTTT.

This rearrangement joins TRBV6-6 to TRBJ2-3, with D uncertain. The CDR3 totals 12 residues. The germline V gene has CDR1 MNHNY and CDR2 SVGAGI (reference sequence). The V gene lost 6 bases and the J gene lost 5 bases, with 9 bases spanning the gap. The CDR3 is CASSPPGDTQYF. In DNA form, the CDR3 reads TGTGCCAGCAGCCCCCCAGGAGATACGCAGTATTTT.

The V call is TRBV10-3, the J call TRBJ2-3; 8 bases align to TRBD2. Trimming at V came to 3 bases and at J to 2 bases, leaving 7 bases not matched to a gene. The CDR3 spans 16 residues. CDR1 ENHRY and CDR2 SYGVKD come from the germline V gene. The CDR3 region has the DNA TGTGCCATCAGTGACCCAGTAGCGGGGCCCACAGATACGCAGTATTTT. This gives the protein CAISDPVAGPTDTQYF.

V is TRBV5-1 and J is TRBJ2-7; D may be TRBD2 (7 bases). Deletions cut 5 bases from V and 3 bases from J, with 9 bases between. CDR1 and CDR2 from the germline V gene are SGHRS and YFSETQ. The CDR3 totals 12 residues. CDR3 sequence: CASRGGHYEQYF. The CDR3 DNA reads as TGCGCCAGCAGGGGGGGGCACTACGAGCAGTACTTC. The full variable domain, its missing parts supplied by reference TRBV5-1 and TRBJ2-7, is KAGVTQTPRYLIKTRGQQVTLSCSPISGHRSVSWYQQTPGQGLQFLFEYFSETQRNKGNFPGRFSGRQFSNSRSEMNVSTLELGDSALYLCASRGGHYEQYFGPGTRLTVT.

The chain couples TRBV5-1 to TRBJ2-3; 7 bases fit TRBD1. The CDR3 covers 15 residues. J was trimmed by 4 bases and V by 4 bases; bases with no gene match: 9. CDR1 SGHRS and CDR2 YFSETQ come from the germline V gene. CDR3 in amino acids: CASSGVGGEPDTQYF. The CDR3 bases are TGCGCCAGCAGCGGGGTAGGGGGCGAGCCAGATACGCAGTATTTT.

This rearrangement joins TRBV9 to TRBJ1-1, with a possible D match to TRBD1 (6 bases). The CDR3 has 14 amino acids. The germline V gene has CDR1 SGDLS and CDR2 YYNGEE. Trimming took 0 bases from V and 1 from J, leaving 7 bases between them. In DNA, the CDR3 is TGTGCCAGCAGCGTAGAGGGGGGGAACACTGAAGCTTTCTTT. Translation gives CASSVEGGNTEAFF.

Regarding this clone: One junction end does not reproduce the germline sequence, and a read error may be involved. The rearrangement joins TRBV30 to TRBJ1-6; D is unclear. This CDR3 spans 12 amino acids. CDR1 and CDR2 from the germline V gene are GTSNPN and SVGIG (reference sequence). The CDR3 DNA reads as TGTGCCCGGAGTGTTTGGGGAGCACCCCTCCACTTT. Translating gives CARSVWGAPLHF.

V is TRBV10-2 and J is TRBJ2-3; unclear D gene. V was cut by 7 bases and J by 0 bases, with 14 bases left in between. CDR3 length: 15 amino acids. CDR1 WSHSY and CDR2 SAAADI come from the germline V gene. The CDR3 nucleotides are TGCGCCAGCACCCTTTCTCTCGGTAGCACAGATACGCAGTATTTT. Amino acid sequence: CASTLSLGSTDTQYF.

The CDR3 reads CASRNDRDGQPQHF. CDR3 nucleotide sequence: TGTGCCAGCAGGAATGACAGGGACGGTCAGCCCCAGCATTTT. J is TRBJ1-5 and V is TRBV6-6; TRBD1 matches at 7 bases. Germline-derived CDR1 and CDR2 are MNHNY and SVGAGI (reference sequence). The ends lost 6 bases at V and 6 bases at J; junction bases unmatched: 8. The CDR3 is 14 amino acids.